This passage covers 13 T cell receptor beta chains from one sample sequenced in a study of vaccination and CD4 T cells after COVID-19. The Oncomine TCR Beta short-read assay was applied to DNA of cultured CD4+ T cells. TCRdb passed the PCR reads through MiXCR, listing each CDR3 protein once. This table holds about 19,000 distinct CDR3 sequences, approximately 39% found once. Regarding treatment: roughly ten-day PBMC culture with coronavirus spike peptide pools or control peptides (ViraFEST assay). The antigens for these receptors are not known. Input material: cultured CD4+ T cells from blood. These receptor sequences come from a human donor with COVID-19.

The V gene is TRBV6-1, the J gene TRBJ1-3; 7 bases agree with TRBD1. The germline V gene has CDR1 MNHNS and CDR2 SASEGT. J was trimmed by 3 bases and V by 6 bases; bases with no gene match: 5. The CDR3 has 14 residues. CDR3 bases: TGTGCCAGCAGCGGGACAGATGGTGGAAACACCATATATTTT. Translated: CASSGTDGGNTIYF.

This chain connects TRBV10-3 to TRBJ1-1; D unresolved. The V gene lost 2 bases and the J gene lost 2 bases, with 9 bases spanning the gap. CDR1 and CDR2 (germline): ENHRY, SYGVKD. CDR3 length equals 14 residues. CDR3 region: CAISEPQRNTEAFF. In DNA, the CDR3 is TGTGCCATCAGTGAGCCGCAGCGTAACACTGAAGCTTTCTTT.

This clonotype was observed a handful of times. The chain has TRBV20-1 and TRBJ2-5; TRBD2 matches 7 bases. The germline gives CDR1 DFQATT, CDR2 SNEGSKA (reference sequence). There are 15 residues in the CDR3. J lost 5 bases, V lost 1 base, and 10 bases had no gene match. The CDR3 here is CSARGGTTAWETQYF. The CDR3 nucleotides are TGCAGTGCTAGAGGGGGGACTACCGCCTGGGAGACCCAGTACTTC.

CDR3 sequence: CASSLGLVLTDTQYF. CDR3 bases: TGTGCCAGCAGCCTAGGACTAGTCTTAACAGATACGCAGTATTTT. This rearrangement joins TRBV7-6 to TRBJ2-3, with TRBD2 matching over 7 bases. V was pared by 5 bases and J by 3 bases, with 8 bases of the junction left unmatched. The germline V gene has CDR1 SGHVS and CDR2 FNYEAQ. This CDR3 spans 15 amino acids.

The CDR3 sequence is CASSYGWTSGGEQYF. CDR3 DNA: TGTGCCAGCAGTTACGGATGGACTAGCGGGGGCGAGCAGTACTTC. This chain connects TRBV6-5 to TRBJ2-7; 13 bases are a match to TRBD2. CDR1 is MNHEY and CDR2 is SVGAGI in the germline V gene. The CDR3 runs to 15 residues. The trim removed 2 bases at V and 6 bases at J, leaving 4 bases unmatched.

In its sample, this clonotype was seen once. The chain joins TRBV5-4 to TRBJ2-4; D possibly corresponds to TRBD2 (6 bases). Germline lookup yields CDR1 SGHNT and CDR2 YYREEE (reference sequence). V lost 7 bases, J lost 3 bases, and 17 bases lay in between. This CDR3 spans 15 amino acids. CDR3 sequence reads: CASGAGTVGKNIQYF. The CDR3 DNA reads TGTGCCAGCGGCGCCGGGACTGTCGGCAAAAACATTCAGTACTTC.

This clonotype was detected only once. The DNA of the CDR3 is TGTGCCAGCAGTGAGGCTAGCGGGGGGGCGGTGTCGCAGTATTTT. Its translation: CASSEASGGAVSQYF. The rearrangement uses TRBV6-1 and TRBJ2-3; 12 bases align to TRBD2. The CDR3 has 15 residues. Germline V gene sequence: CDR1 MNHNS, CDR2 SASEGT. V lost 3 bases and J lost 10; bases outside the gene matches: 8.

The V call is TRBV30, the J call TRBJ1-3; D is uncertain. V lost 6 bases and J lost 3, with 6 bases in between. The CDR3 is 11 residues long. CDR1 is GTSNPN, CDR2 SVGIG, per germline (reference sequence). CDR3 amino acids: CACNNGNTIYF. For the CDR3, the DNA is TGTGCCTGCAATAATGGAAACACCATATATTTT. The whole variable domain, remainder taken from reference TRBV30 and TRBJ1-3, is SQTIHQWPATLVQPVGSPLSLECTVEGTSNPNLYWYRQAAGRGLQLLFYSVGIGQISSEVPQNLSASRPQDRQFILSSKKLLLSDSGFYLCACNNGNTIYFGEGSWLTVV.

The V gene is TRBV7-9, the J gene TRBJ2-5; 9 nucleotides match TRBD1. Germline lookup yields CDR1 SEHNR and CDR2 FQNEAQ (reference sequence). This CDR3 comprises 16 residues. Unmatched junction bases numbered 10, after V lost 5 bases and J lost 3 bases. The CDR3, as DNA: TGTGCCAGCAGCCCGTGGACAGGGGATTTGAAAGAGACCCAGTACTTC. Translation gives CASSPWTGDLKETQYF.

This clonotype was observed a few times. The V call is TRBV6-2 or TRBV6-3, the J call TRBJ2-1, with D possibly being TRBD2 (6 bases). The CDR3 is 13 residues long. Deletions cut 4 bases from V and 4 bases from J, with 8 bases between. CDR1 and CDR2 (germline): MNHEY, SVGEGT. The CDR3 loop reads CASSWGRYNEQFF. CDR3 nucleotides: TGTGCCAGCAGTTGGGGGAGGTACAATGAGCAGTTCTTC.

V usage is TRBV11-3 and J usage is TRBJ2-2, with 7 bases lining up with TRBD1. This CDR3 contains 15 residues. Trimming cost V 6 bases and J 6 bases; bases outside gene matches: 10. Looked up from germline, CDR1 is SGHNT and CDR2 is YENEEA. In DNA form, the CDR3 reads TGTGCCAGCAGTTCCACAGGGGTAAAGGCCGGGGAGCTGTTTTTT. Residues: CASSSTGVKAGELFF.

V usage is TRBV28 and J usage is TRBJ2-1, with 9 bases lining up with TRBD1. The CDR3 runs to 18 residues. Germline V gives CDR1 MDHEN, CDR2 SYDVKM. J lost 0 bases, V lost 1 base, and 7 bases had no gene match. CDR3 amino acids: CASSLSLTDRGSYNEQFF. The CDR3, as DNA: TGTGCCAGCAGTTTATCGCTCACGGACAGGGGCTCCTACAATGAGCAGTTCTTC.

This clonotype was seen a few times. This chain links TRBV2 with TRBJ1-1; TRBD1 matches at 7 bases. J was trimmed by 1 base and V by 3 bases; bases with no gene match: 14. Germline-derived CDR1 and CDR2 are SNHLY and FYNNEI. The CDR3 is 18 residues long. CDR3: CASSEMTGIVSKNTEAFF. CDR3 nucleotide sequence: TGTGCCAGCAGTGAGATGACAGGGATAGTTTCCAAGAACACTGAAGCTTTCTTT. The full variable domain, in which reference TRBV2 and TRBJ1-1 provide the parts outside the CDR3, is EPEVTQTPSHQVTQMGQEVILRCVPISNHLYFYWYRQILGQKVEFLVSFYNNEISEKSEIFDDQFSVERPDGSNFTLKIRSTKLEDSAMYFCASSEMTGIVSKNTEAFFGQGTRLTVV.